The 21 T cell receptor beta chains reported below all come from one sample, sequenced in a study of beta chain features in type 1 diabetes. These receptors lack a known antigen. Sequenced material consisted of expressed TCRB transcripts (all of the isolated RNA was reverse transcribed). Method: immunoSEQ multiplex PCR; TCRdb's copy keeps in-frame clones and lacks some. The table records around 710,000 clones, around 11% of them present only once. Overall study findings and caveats: TCRB CDR3s were moderately but significantly shorter in Type 1 diabetes patients in all four CD4+ subsets.

The sequencing input was naive CD4+ T cells from blood. The receptors originated from a young man with type 1 diabetes.

In its sample, this clone was seen a few times. The V gene is TRBV29-1, the J gene TRBJ1-4, with 7 bases lining up with TRBD1. V lost 7 bases to trimming and J lost 12 bases; unmatched junction nucleotides: 8. The CDR3 is 11 residues long. CDR1 is SQVTM, CDR2 ANQGSEA, per germline. The CDR3 sequence is CSGRQGGELFF. The CDR3 DNA sequence: TGCAGCGGAAGACAGGGCGGTGAACTGTTTTTT.

This clone was counted between two and nine times. CDR3 residues: CASSVTGGLAYGYTF. Here the CDR3 DNA reads TGTGCCAGCAGCGTAACAGGGGGCCTGGCCTATGGCTACACCTTC. This sequence joins TRBV9 and TRBJ1-2; TRBD1 matches 9 bases. CDR1 is SGDLS, CDR2 YYNGEE, per germline. V lost 1 base to trimming and J lost 4 bases; unmatched junction nucleotides: 5. This CDR3 has 15 amino acids.

This clone has more than one count but fewer than ten. J is TRBJ2-1 and V is TRBV18; the match to TRBD1 covers 10 bases. The CDR3 consists of 12 residues. Germline-derived CDR1 and CDR2 are KGHSH and LQKENI. The V and J ends lost 4 bases and 12 bases, in that order; junction bases with no gene match: 3. The CDR3: CASSRGDRGQFF. The DNA for the CDR3 is TGTGCCAGCTCACGCGGGGACAGGGGGCAGTTCTTC.

This clone was observed a handful of times. The V and J genes are TRBV20-1 and TRBJ2-7; D call uncertain. V dropped 5 bases and J dropped 7 bases, with 12 bases sitting between them. The CDR3 loop spans 11 amino acids. CDR1 is DFQATT and CDR2 is SNEGSKA in the germline V gene (reference sequence). CDR3 nucleotide sequence: TGCAGTGCTGGCAGAGCTAAAGAGCAGTACTTC. Amino acid sequence: CSAGRAKEQYF.

This clone has a handful of counts. The rearrangement links TRBV5-4 to TRBJ2-1; tentatively, D is TRBD1 or TRBD2 (5 bases each). V was shortened by 0 bases and J by 7 bases, with 8 bases between the two germline ends. This CDR3 has 13 amino acids. Germline V gene sequence: CDR1 SGHNT, CDR2 YYREEE (reference sequence). CDR3 region: CASSLVGENEQFF. The CDR3 DNA follows: TGTGCCAGCAGCTTGGTGGGGGAAAATGAGCAGTTCTTC.

The chain employs TRBV5-6 and TRBJ1-5; TRBD1 is a possible D gene (5 bases). Per the germline V gene, CDR1 is SGHDT and CDR2 is YYEEEE. Between the trimmed V and J ends, which lost 3 bases and 2 bases, there was a span of 12 bases. This CDR3 has 15 residues. The CDR3 nucleotides are TGTGCCAGCAGCTCGGGGCTTATACGCAATCAGCCCCAGCATTTT. It yields the protein CASSSGLIRNQPQHF.

For this clone: Other DNA sequences in the same sample also yield this CDR3. This sequence joins TRBV7-9 and TRBJ1-2; the D is unclear. Deletions cut 1 base from V and 0 bases from J, with 3 bases between. CDR3 length equals 13 residues. The germline CDR1 and CDR2 sequences are SEHNR and FQNEAQ (reference sequence). The CDR3 DNA reads TGTGCCAGCAGCTTAGGTCCTAACTATGGCTACACCTTC. Protein: CASSLGPNYGYTF. The variable domain in full, completed from reference TRBV7-9 and TRBJ1-2, reads DTGVSQNPRHKITKRGQNVTFRCDPISEHNRLYWYRQTLGQGPEFLTYFQNEAQLEKSRLLSDRFSAERPKGSFSTLEIQRTEQGDSAMYLCASSLGPNYGYTFGSGTRLTVV.

This clone showed up just a few times. V usage is TRBV5-1 and J usage is TRBJ2-6; D ambiguous. The ends were cut back, 0 bases at V and 0 bases at J, with 7 bases in the middle. Per the germline V gene, CDR1 is SGHRS and CDR2 is YFSETQ. The CDR3 is 16 amino acids. The CDR3 bases are TGCGCCAGCAGCTTGGAGGCGATCTCTGGGGCCAACGTCCTGACTTTC. Translating gives CASSLEAISGANVLTF.

V is TRBV14 and J is TRBJ2-3; D uncertain. V gave up 2 bases and J gave up 6 bases, with 21 bases separating them. The CDR3 sequence is 17 residues long. Germline V CDR1 and CDR2: SGHDN, FVKESK. CDR3 nucleotides: TGTGCCAGCAGCCAAAAGAAGACGTCCAGAACCAGGGATACGCAGTATTTT. This gives the protein CASSQKKTSRTRDTQYF.

A few counts support this clone. This specimen includes other DNA sequences encoding the same CDR3. The chain combines TRBV7-2 with TRBJ2-5, with 8 nucleotides matching TRBD1. Trimming at V came to 6 bases and at J to 3 bases, leaving 3 bases not matched to a gene. Germline values: CDR1 SGHTA, CDR2 FQGNSA. The CDR3 contains 13 residues. The CDR3 spells CASSLDREETQYF. The CDR3 nucleotides read TGTGCCAGCAGTTTGGACAGGGAAGAGACCCAGTACTTC.

This clone has a handful of counts. V gene TRBV2 combines with J gene TRBJ2-1; D unclear. Germline V gene data show CDR1 as SNHLY and CDR2 as FYNNEI. The CDR3 runs to 13 residues. The V end lost 3 bases, the J end lost 2 bases, and 5 bases lay between the germline ends. CDR3: CASSEGPYNEQFF. CDR3 nucleotides: TGTGCCAGCAGTGAGGGCCCCTACAATGAGCAGTTCTTC.

DNA for the CDR3: TGTGCCAGCAGCCGAGATGCCGGGACAGGGGGTCTGGGCTACACCTTC. Residues: CASSRDAGTGGLGYTF. This chain links TRBV14 with TRBJ1-2; 11 bases agree with TRBD1. Germline V gene sequence: CDR1 SGHDN, CDR2 FVKESK. The CDR3 has 16 residues. Unmatched junction bases numbered 12, after V lost 4 bases and J lost 8 bases.

The chain joins TRBV7-6 to TRBJ2-5; D may match TRBD1 or TRBD2 (5 bases each). This CDR3 is 13 amino acids long. The V end lost 3 bases, the J end lost 5 bases, and 10 bases lay between the germline ends. The germline V gene encodes CDR1 SGHVS and CDR2 FNYEAQ. The CDR3 protein is CASSLVGGETQYF. CDR3 nucleotide sequence: TGTGCCAGCAGCTTGGTTGGGGGTGAGACCCAGTACTTC.

A few counts support this clone. In DNA, the CDR3 is TGTGCCAGCAGCTTGGAAGTGGGAAACACCATATATTTT. Protein sequence: CASSLEVGNTIYF. The chain couples TRBV5-6 to TRBJ1-3; D uncertain. Germline-derived CDR1 and CDR2 are SGHDT and YYEEEE. V lost 0 bases and J lost 4, with 5 bases in between. The CDR3 has 13 amino acids.

This clone has a handful of counts. The chain links TRBV5-4 to TRBJ2-3, with 8 bases matching TRBD1. The CDR3 runs to 15 residues. The germline V gene has CDR1 SGHNT and CDR2 YYREEE (reference sequence). V was clipped by 0 bases and J by 6 bases; unmatched bases: 6. CDR3 sequence (DNA): TGTGCCAGCAGCTTGGCACAGGGGGGACCTGATACGCAGTATTTT. Translation gives CASSLAQGGPDTQYF.

There are a few counts of this clone. This sequence joins TRBV7-2 and TRBJ2-3, with a tentative D call TRBD2 (7 bases). Deletions cut 5 bases from V and 2 bases from J, with 17 bases between. Germline CDR1 SGHTA, CDR2 FQGNSA. This CDR3 contains 16 residues. CDR3: CASSLRGAGDTDTQYF. The DNA for the CDR3 is TGTGCCAGCAGCCTTAGGGGGGCGGGGGACACAGATACGCAGTATTTT.

This clone has only one observation. The chain links TRBV28 to TRBJ1-5; 7 bases are shared with TRBD1. Germline loops: CDR1 MDHEN, CDR2 SYDVKM. This CDR3 contains 15 residues. J was trimmed by 0 bases and V by 11 bases; bases with no gene match: 10. Written as DNA, the CDR3 is TGTGCCTCCCGGGACAGTGATTATAGCAATCAGCCCCAGCATTTT. Residues: CASRDSDYSNQPQHF.

About this clone itself: Other nucleotide sequences from this sample produce the same CDR3. This sequence joins TRBV5-1 and TRBJ2-6; a possible D gene is TRBD2 (5 bases). The germline V and J ends were trimmed by 4 bases and 2 bases, with 10 bases remaining between them. The CDR3 consists of 15 residues. Germline lookup yields CDR1 SGHRS and CDR2 YFSETQ. The CDR3 spells CASSLVEAGANVLTF. The CDR3 coding sequence is TGCGCCAGCAGCCTCGTGGAGGCTGGGGCCAACGTCCTGACTTTC.

This clone was found a few times. The chain recombines TRBV18 with TRBJ2-7; perhaps D is TRBD1 or TRBD2 (6 bases each). The V end was cut by 5 bases, the J end by 3 bases, with 11 bases between. Germline CDR1 KGHSH, CDR2 LQKENI. This CDR3 region has 13 residues. CDR3: CASSEGGVYEQYF. DNA for the CDR3: TGTGCCAGCTCAGAGGGGGGAGTCTACGAGCAGTACTTC. Using reference TRBV18 and TRBJ2-7 for the parts outside the CDR3, the full variable domain is NAGVMQNPRHLVRRRGQEARLRCSPMKGHSHVYWYRQLPEEGLKFMVYLQKENIIDESGMPKERFSAEFPKEGPSILRIQQVVRGDSAAYFCASSEGGVYEQYFGPGTRLTVT.

V usage is TRBV7-2 and J usage is TRBJ1-6; tentative D call: TRBD1 (5 bases). The CDR3 covers 14 residues. V was pared by 5 bases and J by 6 bases, with 11 bases between. Per the germline V gene, CDR1 is SGHTA and CDR2 is FQGNSA. The CDR3 loop reads CASSIWGSNSPLHF. In nucleotides, the CDR3 is TGTGCCAGCAGCATATGGGGGAGTAATTCACCCCTCCACTTT.

This clone was seen only a few times. The CDR3 is CASSLGVGTEAFF. The CDR3 nucleotides read TGTGCCAGCAGCTTAGGGGTTGGCACTGAAGCTTTCTTT. The genes are TRBV11-2 and TRBJ1-1; the D is unclear. The germline V and J ends were trimmed by 1 base and 4 bases, with 7 bases remaining between them. The germline gives CDR1 SGHAT, CDR2 FQNNGV. This CDR3 region has 13 residues.